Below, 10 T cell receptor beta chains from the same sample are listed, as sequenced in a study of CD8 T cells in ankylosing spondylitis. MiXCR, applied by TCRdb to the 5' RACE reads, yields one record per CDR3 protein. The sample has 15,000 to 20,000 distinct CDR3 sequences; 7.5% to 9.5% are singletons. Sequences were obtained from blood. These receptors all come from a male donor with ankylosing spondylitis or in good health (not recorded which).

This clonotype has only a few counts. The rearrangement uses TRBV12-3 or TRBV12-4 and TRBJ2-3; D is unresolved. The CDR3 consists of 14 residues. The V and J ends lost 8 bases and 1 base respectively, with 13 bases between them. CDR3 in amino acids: CASGLGFGTDTQYF. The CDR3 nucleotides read TGTGCCAGCGGGTTGGGATTTGGCACAGATACGCAGTATTTT.

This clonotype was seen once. This chain's CDR3 is CASSKISGGNTGELFF. The CDR3 DNA reads as TGTGCCAGCAGCAAAATTTCCGGGGGCAACACCGGGGAGCTGTTTTTT. V usage is TRBV21-1 and J usage is TRBJ2-2; the D segment call TRBD1 is taken from the table without a DNA check. TRBV21-1 is labeled a pseudogene. This CDR3 has 16 residues.

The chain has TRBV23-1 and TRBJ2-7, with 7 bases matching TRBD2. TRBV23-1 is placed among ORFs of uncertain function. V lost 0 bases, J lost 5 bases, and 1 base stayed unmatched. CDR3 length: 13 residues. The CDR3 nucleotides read TGCGCCAGCAGTCAATCGGGGAGGGACGAGCAGTACGTC. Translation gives CASSQSGRDEQYV.

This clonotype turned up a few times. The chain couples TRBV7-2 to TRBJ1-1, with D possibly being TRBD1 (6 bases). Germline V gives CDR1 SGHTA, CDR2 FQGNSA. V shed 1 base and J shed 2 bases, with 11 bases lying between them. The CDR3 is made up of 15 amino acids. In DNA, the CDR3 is TGTGCCAGCAGCTTAGTCACGGACAGAAACACTGAAGCTTTCTTT. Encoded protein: CASSLVTDRNTEAFF.

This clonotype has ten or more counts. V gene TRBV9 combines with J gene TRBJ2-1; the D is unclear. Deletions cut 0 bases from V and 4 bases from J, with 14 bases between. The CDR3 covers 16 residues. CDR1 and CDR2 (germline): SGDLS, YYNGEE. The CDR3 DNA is TGTGCCAGCAGCGTAGGGAGTTTTGGGCATTACAATGAGCAGTTCTTC. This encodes CASSVGSFGHYNEQFF.

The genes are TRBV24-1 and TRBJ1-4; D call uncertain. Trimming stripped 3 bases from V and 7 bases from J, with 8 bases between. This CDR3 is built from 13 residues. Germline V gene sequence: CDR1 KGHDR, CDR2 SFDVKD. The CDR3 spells CATSDTTSEKLFF. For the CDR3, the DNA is TGTGCCACCAGTGATACGACTTCTGAAAAACTGTTTTTT.

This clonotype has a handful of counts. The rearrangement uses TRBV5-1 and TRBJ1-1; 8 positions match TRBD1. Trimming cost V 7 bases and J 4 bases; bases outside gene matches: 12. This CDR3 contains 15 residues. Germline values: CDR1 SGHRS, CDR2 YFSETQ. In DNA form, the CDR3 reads TGCGCCAGCGGGGTGGGACAGGAACGTGGCACTGAAGCTTTCTTT. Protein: CASGVGQERGTEAFF.

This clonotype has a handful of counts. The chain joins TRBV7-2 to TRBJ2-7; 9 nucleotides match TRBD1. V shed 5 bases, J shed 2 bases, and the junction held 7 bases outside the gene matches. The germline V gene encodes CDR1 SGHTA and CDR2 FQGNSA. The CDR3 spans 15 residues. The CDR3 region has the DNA TGTGCCAGCAGCCAGGGGACAGGGAAAACCTACGAGCAGTACTTC. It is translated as CASSQGTGKTYEQYF. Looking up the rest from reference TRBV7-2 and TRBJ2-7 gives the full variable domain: GAGVSQSPSNKVTEKGKDVELRCDPISGHTALYWYRQSLGQGLEFLIYFQGNSAPDKSGLPSDRFSAERTGGSVSTLTIQRTQQEDSAVYLCASSQGTGKTYEQYFGPGTRLTVT.

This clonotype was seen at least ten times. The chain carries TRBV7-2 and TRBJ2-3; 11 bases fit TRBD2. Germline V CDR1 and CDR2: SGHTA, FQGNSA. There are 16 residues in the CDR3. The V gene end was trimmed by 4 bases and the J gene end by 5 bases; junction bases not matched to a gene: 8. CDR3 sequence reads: CASSSRVAGGLDTQYF. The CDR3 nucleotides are TGTGCCAGCAGCTCTCGGGTAGCGGGGGGGTTAGATACGCAGTATTTT.

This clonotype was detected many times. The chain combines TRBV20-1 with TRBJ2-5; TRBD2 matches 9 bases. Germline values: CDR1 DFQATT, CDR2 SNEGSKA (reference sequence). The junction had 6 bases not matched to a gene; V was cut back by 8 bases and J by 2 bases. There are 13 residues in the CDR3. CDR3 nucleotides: TGCAGTTCCCGGACTAGCGCACAAGAGACCCAGTACTTC. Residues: CSSRTSAQETQYF.